The 13 T cell receptor beta chains below were found in one sample sequenced in a study of T cell responses to AZD1222 COVID-19 vaccine. Measured with immunoSEQ multiplex PCR; TCRdb has only the in-frame clones, and not every one. The sample has roughly 150,000 clones, approximately 89% seen once. The sequencing here drew on peripheral blood, taken on day 0 of AZD1222 vaccination. The source of these receptors is an adult in good health.

The CDR3 sequence: CASSLVQAQETQYF. CDR3 in DNA: TGCGCCAGCAGCTTGGTCCAGGCCCAAGAGACCCAGTACTTC. The chain carries TRBV5-1 and TRBJ2-5; D uncertain. Trimming shortened V by 0 bases and J by 1 base, and 7 bases separated the two germline ends. CDR3 size: 14 residues. Germline assignment: CDR1 SGHRS and CDR2 YFSETQ.

V gene TRBV18 combines with J gene TRBJ1-1; tentative D call: TRBD1 (5 bases). The germline CDR1 and CDR2 sequences are KGHSH and LQKENI. The CDR3 has 16 amino acids. The V and J ends lost 3 bases and 5 bases respectively, with 19 bases between them. CDR3 in DNA: TGTGCCAGCTCACCCCTTGGAGGGGACCGGCGTACTGAAGCTTTCTTT. Translated, it gives CASSPLGGDRRTEAFF.

The chain recombines TRBV4-1 with TRBJ2-7, with 8 nucleotides matching TRBD1. Unmatched junction bases numbered 13, after V lost 1 base and J lost 5 bases. Per the germline V gene, CDR1 is MGHRA and CDR2 is YSYEKL. This CDR3 has 17 amino acids. CDR3 bases: TGCGCCAGCAGCCAAGGGATTTTTCGGACAGGGAGCCACGAGCAGTACTTC. This gives the protein CASSQGIFRTGSHEQYF.

J is TRBJ1-4 and V is TRBV30, with a tentative D call TRBD1 (6 bases). Germline V gene lookup returns CDR1 GTSNPN and CDR2 SVGIG (reference sequence). The CDR3 runs to 14 residues. Trimming took 0 bases from V and 8 from J, leaving 13 bases between them. The CDR3 nucleotides read TGTGCCTGGAGTGTACCCGGGGGCTGGGAAAAACTGTTTTTT. This codes for CAWSVPGGWEKLFF.

This chain's CDR3 is CASSLVAGGALVYGYTF. The CDR3 DNA reads as TGTGCCAGCAGCTTGGTCGCAGGGGGCGCCCTCGTATATGGCTACACCTTC. The rearrangement links TRBV5-6 to TRBJ1-2; TRBD1 matches 8 bases. In germline, CDR1 is SGHDT, CDR2 YYEEEE. The CDR3 is 17 residues long. The V segment lost 0 bases and the J segment 5 bases; nucleotides outside the gene matches: 12. Full variable domain (remainder filled in from reference TRBV5-6 and TRBJ1-2): DAGVTQSPTHLIKTRGQQVTLRCSPKSGHDTVSWYQQALGQGPQFIFQYYEEEERQRGNFPDRFSGHQFPNYSSELNVNALLLGDSALYLCASSLVAGGALVYGYTFGSGTRLTVV.

The chain joins TRBV6-5 to TRBJ2-7; D not certain. This CDR3 region has 12 residues. Between the trimmed V and J ends, which lost 5 bases and 4 bases, there was a span of 9 bases. Germline CDR1 reads MNHEY; CDR2 reads SVGAGI. CDR3 amino acids: CASSPDRYEQYF. CDR3 DNA: TGTGCCAGCAGTCCCGACCGTTACGAGCAGTACTTC.

This sequence joins TRBV7-9 and TRBJ1-5; D may be TRBD1 (5 bases). CDR1 and CDR2 from the germline V gene are SEHNR and FQNEAQ (reference sequence). This CDR3 spans 14 amino acids. Trimming stripped 5 bases from V and 3 bases from J, with 11 bases between. CDR3 protein: CASSRDLPNQPQHF. The CDR3 DNA reads TGTGCCAGCAGCCGGGACCTACCCAATCAGCCCCAGCATTTT.

V usage is TRBV29-1 and J usage is TRBJ2-7; 8 bases are a match to TRBD1. This CDR3 contains 14 residues. Germline CDR1 and CDR2: SQVTM and ANQGSEA. J lost 5 bases, V lost 4 bases, and 10 bases had no gene match. Here the CDR3 DNA reads TGCAGCGTTGTTTTAATGACAGGGGACAACGAGCAGTACTTC. Amino acids: CSVVLMTGDNEQYF.

V is TRBV5-1 and J is TRBJ1-5; the D gene is possibly TRBD1 (6 bases). Germline lookup yields CDR1 SGHRS and CDR2 YFSETQ. Deletions cut 0 bases from V and 2 bases from J, with 9 bases between. This CDR3 has 15 amino acids. Here the CDR3 reads CASSLGDTGNQPQHF. In DNA, the CDR3 is TGCGCCAGCAGCTTGGGGGACACGGGCAATCAGCCCCAGCATTTT.

The chain links TRBV18 to TRBJ2-7, with D tentatively TRBD1 (6 bases). Germline values: CDR1 KGHSH, CDR2 LQKENI. The CDR3 sequence is 13 residues long. V shed 3 bases and J shed 3 bases, with 9 bases lying between them. The CDR3 DNA sequence: TGTGCCAGCTCACCCTACAGGGACTACGAGCAGTACTTC. As protein: CASSPYRDYEQYF. Full variable domain (outside the CDR3, taken from reference TRBV18 and TRBJ2-7): NAGVMQNPRHLVRRRGQEARLRCSPMKGHSHVYWYRQLPEEGLKFMVYLQKENIIDESGMPKERFSAEFPKEGPSILRIQQVVRGDSAAYFCASSPYRDYEQYFGPGTRLTVT.

This clone was seen a single time. The rearrangement uses TRBV4-1 and TRBJ2-3; the match to TRBD2 covers 9 bases. V lost 5 bases, J lost 2 bases, and 8 bases stayed unmatched. CDR1 and CDR2 from the germline V gene are MGHRA and YSYEKL. This CDR3 has 16 amino acids. The CDR3 bases are TGCGCCAGCAGCAGACAGGGCGGGGGGGCCACAGATACGCAGTATTTT. Its translation is CASSRQGGGATDTQYF.

The chain combines TRBV6-5 with TRBJ2-1, with TRBD2 as a possible D gene (7 bases). V shed 0 bases and J shed 4 bases, with 13 bases lying between them. This CDR3 contains 16 residues. Germline lookup yields CDR1 MNHEY and CDR2 SVGAGI. The CDR3 DNA reads as TGTGCCAGCAGTTACTCGGGGGGGGGCGGTTACAATGAGCAGTTCTTC. This codes for CASSYSGGGGYNEQFF.

The table lists this clone with a few counts. This chain connects TRBV27 to TRBJ1-5, with no clear D. From germline, CDR1 is MNHEY and CDR2 SMNVEV (reference sequence). There are 14 residues in the CDR3. Trimming removed 7 bases at V and 3 bases at J, with 13 bases between. CDR3 loop: CASKGRRNNQPQHF. The CDR3 region has the DNA TGTGCCAGCAAAGGCCGGAGAAACAATCAGCCCCAGCATTTT.